The 22 T cell receptor beta chains below come from one sample, sequenced in a study of control samples from healthy donors and cancer patients. Clones were read by immunoSEQ multiplex PCR, and TCRdb kept only the in-frame ones, dropping some. In the table there are about 140,000 clones, more than 85% of which are singletons. The specimen was blood. The receptors come from a woman aged 30 to 39 in good health.

This chain joins TRBV11-3 and TRBJ2-1, with 8 bases matching TRBD1. The CDR3 is 14 residues long. CDR1 is SGHNT and CDR2 is YENEEA in the germline V gene. V lost 4 bases, J lost 10 bases, and 9 bases stayed unmatched. CDR3 bases: TGTGCCAGCAGCTACCTGACAGGGGTGGGCGAGCAGTTCTTC. It is translated as CASSYLTGVGEQFF.

The chain combines TRBV9 with TRBJ1-1, with 8 bases identical to TRBD1. CDR1 and CDR2 from the germline V gene are SGDLS and YYNGEE. This CDR3 has 14 amino acids. The junction had 4 bases not matched to a gene; V was cut back by 6 bases and J by 0 bases. This CDR3 is CASNPTGVNTEAFF. CDR3 nucleotides: TGTGCCAGCAACCCGACAGGGGTGAACACTGAAGCTTTCTTT.

This chain connects TRBV6-1 to TRBJ2-7, with TRBD2 matching over 15 bases. The V and J ends lost 4 bases and 4 bases, in that order; junction bases with no gene match: 5. Per germline, CDR1 MNHNS and CDR2 SASEGT. This CDR3 comprises 16 residues. The DNA of the CDR3 is TGTGCCAGCAGTGGCGGGACTAGCGGGAGGTTGTACGAGCAGTACTTC. Residues: CASSGGTSGRLYEQYF.

By sample fraction, this clone is hyperexpanded (1% or more). The chain couples TRBV5-6 to TRBJ2-3; TRBD2 matches at 8 bases. With V trimmed by 4 bases and J by 2 bases, 12 bases remained unmatched. This CDR3 is built from 17 residues. Germline CDR1 SGHDT, CDR2 YYEEEE. CDR3 bases: TGTGCCAGCAGCCCACGCTACCAGCGGGAGTTCACAGATACGCAGTATTTT. Protein sequence: CASSPRYQREFTDTQYF.

This clone has just one count. V usage is TRBV5-6 and J usage is TRBJ2-5; no clear D. V lost 2 bases, J lost 5 bases, and 10 bases lay in between. The CDR3 runs 13 residues. Germline lookup yields CDR1 SGHDT and CDR2 YYEEEE. CDR3 sequence (DNA): TGTGCCAGCAGCTTCAGGATCGGGGAGACCCAGTACTTC. It translates to CASSFRIGETQYF.

The chain links TRBV19 to TRBJ2-7, with 7 positions matching TRBD1. The CDR3 totals 13 residues. Germline CDR1 reads LNHDA; CDR2 reads SQIVND (reference sequence). V dropped 3 bases and J dropped 2; count of bases not matched to a gene: 1. The DNA for the CDR3 is TGTGCCAGTAGTATCGGACAGGCCTACGAGCAGTACTTC. Translated: CASSIGQAYEQYF.

The chain is built from TRBV21-1 and TRBJ1-2; the listed D gene, TRBD1, was not tested against the DNA. TRBV21-1 is reported as a pseudogene. The CDR3 is 17 amino acids. CDR3 loop: CASSKVKGAASNYGYTF. The CDR3 DNA reads as TGTGCCAGCAGCAAAGTGAAGGGGGCGGCTTCTAACTATGGCTACACCTTC.

This chain links TRBV5-1 with TRBJ1-6; 7 bases agree with TRBD1. V trimming: 5 bases; J trimming: 5 bases; junction bases outside the gene matches: 7. CDR1 SGHRS and CDR2 YFSETQ come from the germline V gene. This CDR3 is 15 amino acids long. CDR3 residues: CASSTGDRDNSPLHF. The CDR3 DNA is TGCGCCAGCAGTACCGGGGACAGAGATAATTCACCCCTCCACTTT.

The chain couples TRBV20-1 to TRBJ2-1; tentative D call: TRBD2 (6 bases). From germline, CDR1 is DFQATT and CDR2 SNEGSKA (reference sequence). This CDR3 comprises 16 residues. The ends were cut back, 3 bases at V and 1 base at J, with 16 bases in the middle. The CDR3 spells CSASFRTSNSYNEQFF. CDR3 nucleotides: TGCAGTGCTAGTTTTCGAACTAGCAATTCCTACAATGAGCAGTTCTTC.

V usage is TRBV6-4 and J usage is TRBJ2-1, with 9 bases fitting TRBD2. The CDR3 totals 15 residues. Trimming removed 0 bases from V and 6 bases from J; junction bases left unmatched: 3. Germline V CDR1 and CDR2: MRHNA, SNTAGT. CDR3 DNA sequence: TGTGCCAGCAGTGACTCCGCGGGAGGGTTCAATGAGCAGTTCTTC. It specifies CASSDSAGGFNEQFF.

J is TRBJ2-2 and V is TRBV9; a weak D match, TRBD2 (6 bases). The CDR3 is 16 residues long. Germline V gene data show CDR1 as SGDLS and CDR2 as YYNGEE. With 0 bases removed from V and 4 bases from J, the gap between germline ends came to 13 bases. The CDR3 sequence: CASSVAGEVSTGELFF. The CDR3 nucleotides are TGTGCCAGCAGCGTAGCCGGGGAGGTCAGCACCGGGGAGCTGTTTTTT.

A single count supports this clone. The chain uses TRBV2 and TRBJ1-5; TRBD1 agrees at 7 bases. Germline values: CDR1 SNHLY, CDR2 FYNNEI. This CDR3 comprises 15 residues. Losses at the gene ends were 8 bases for V and 2 bases for J; bases not matched to a gene: 9. CDR3 residues: CASGRDSSGNQPQHF. The CDR3 nucleotides read TGTGCCAGCGGGAGGGACAGCTCGGGCAATCAGCCCCAGCATTTT.

The CDR3: CSGRTAGAEAFF. The CDR3 DNA sequence: TGCAGCGGGAGAACAGCGGGAGCTGAAGCTTTCTTT. The J gene is TRBJ1-1, the V gene TRBV29-1; D remains ambiguous. V lost 7 bases, J lost 6 bases, and 15 bases lay in between. The CDR3 runs 12 residues. Germline V gene lookup returns CDR1 SQVTM and CDR2 ANQGSEA.

The V and J genes are TRBV27 and TRBJ2-1, with D possibly matching TRBD1 (6 bases). V was clipped by 7 bases and J by 8 bases, with 18 bases between them. This CDR3 spans 14 amino acids. The germline V gene encodes CDR1 MNHEY and CDR2 SMNVEV (reference sequence). CDR3 bases: TGTGCCAGCAACGGGTTTGGGGGCCGAGATGAGCAGTTCTTC. Its translation is CASNGFGGRDEQFF.

The chain is built from TRBV5-1 and TRBJ2-1; 7 bases align to TRBD1. The CDR3 runs 17 residues. The ends lost 2 bases at V and 0 bases at J; junction bases unmatched: 8. In germline, CDR1 is SGHRS, CDR2 YFSETQ. CDR3: CASSLLTGESSYNEQFF. The DNA of the CDR3 is TGCGCCAGCAGCTTACTAACAGGGGAAAGCTCCTACAATGAGCAGTTCTTC. Complete variable domain (other parts from reference TRBV5-1 and TRBJ2-1): KAGVTQTPRYLIKTRGQQVTLSCSPISGHRSVSWYQQTPGQGLQFLFEYFSETQRNKGNFPGRFSGRQFSNSRSEMNVSTLELGDSALYLCASSLLTGESSYNEQFFGPGTRLTVL.

The chain couples TRBV21-1 to TRBJ2-1; TRBD1, as called in the table, went unchecked against the DNA. TRBV21-1 is marked as a pseudogene. The CDR3 extends over 15 amino acids. The CDR3 sequence: CASSAGQGATNEQFF. DNA of the CDR3: TGTGCCAGCAGTGCGGGACAGGGGGCTACCAATGAGCAGTTCTTC.

The rearrangement joins TRBV9 to TRBJ1-1, with D hard to call. The CDR3 sequence is 14 residues long. CDR1 and CDR2 from the germline V gene are SGDLS and YYNGEE. V was pared by 0 bases and J by 7 bases, with 13 bases between. DNA for the CDR3: TGTGCCAGCAGCGTAGCTGATGCGCGGGGTGAAGCTTTCTTT. This codes for CASSVADARGEAFF. Looking up the rest from reference TRBV9 and TRBJ1-1 gives the full variable domain: DSGVTQTPKHLITATGQRVTLRCSPRSGDLSVYWYQQSLDQGLQFLIQYYNGEERAKGNILERFSAQQFPDLHSELNLSSLELGDSALYFCASSVADARGEAFFGQGTRLTVV.

This sequence joins TRBV2 and TRBJ2-7; D not resolved. The CDR3 covers 12 residues. CDR1 and CDR2 (germline): SNHLY, FYNNEI. Between the trimmed V and J ends, which lost 6 bases and 3 bases, there was a span of 9 bases. The CDR3 here is CASRLDGYEQYF. The DNA for the CDR3 is TGTGCCAGCAGATTGGACGGCTACGAGCAGTACTTC.

The V gene is TRBV19, the J gene TRBJ1-4; D may be TRBD1 (5 bases). V was clipped by 8 bases and J by 8 bases, with 15 bases between them. The CDR3 loop spans 13 amino acids. Germline lookup yields CDR1 LNHDA and CDR2 SQIVND (reference sequence). The CDR3: CASGEGEHEKLFF. In DNA, the CDR3 is TGTGCCAGTGGGGAAGGGGAACACGAAAAACTGTTTTTT.

The chain combines TRBV5-8 with TRBJ1-4, with TRBD1 matching over 7 bases. The CDR3 is 14 residues long. V shed 4 bases and J 5 bases; nucleotides not matched to a gene: 5. Germline loops: CDR1 SGHTS, CDR2 YDEGEE. The chain's CDR3 is CASSQTGQNEKLFF. The CDR3 DNA sequence: TGTGCCAGCAGCCAGACAGGGCAAAATGAAAAACTGTTTTTT.

This clone was seen a handful of times. This chain links TRBV19 with TRBJ1-4, with TRBD1 matching 7 bases. The CDR3 runs to 15 residues. Trimming cost V 5 bases and J 8 bases; bases outside gene matches: 11. From germline, CDR1 is LNHDA and CDR2 SQIVND (reference sequence). CDR3 in DNA: TGTGCCAGTAGTTCGTCGACAGGGACGTACGAAAAACTGTTTTTT. Its protein product is CASSSSTGTYEKLFF.

In its sample, this clone was seen once. The rearrangement links TRBV7-2 to TRBJ1-5; D is undetermined. Germline lookup yields CDR1 SGHTA and CDR2 FQGNSA. This CDR3 is built from 15 residues. The V end was cut by 1 base, the J end by 3 bases, with 10 bases between. DNA for the CDR3: TGTGCCAGCAGCTTAGTGGGCAGCACCAATCAGCCCCAGCATTTT. Encoded protein: CASSLVGSTNQPQHF.